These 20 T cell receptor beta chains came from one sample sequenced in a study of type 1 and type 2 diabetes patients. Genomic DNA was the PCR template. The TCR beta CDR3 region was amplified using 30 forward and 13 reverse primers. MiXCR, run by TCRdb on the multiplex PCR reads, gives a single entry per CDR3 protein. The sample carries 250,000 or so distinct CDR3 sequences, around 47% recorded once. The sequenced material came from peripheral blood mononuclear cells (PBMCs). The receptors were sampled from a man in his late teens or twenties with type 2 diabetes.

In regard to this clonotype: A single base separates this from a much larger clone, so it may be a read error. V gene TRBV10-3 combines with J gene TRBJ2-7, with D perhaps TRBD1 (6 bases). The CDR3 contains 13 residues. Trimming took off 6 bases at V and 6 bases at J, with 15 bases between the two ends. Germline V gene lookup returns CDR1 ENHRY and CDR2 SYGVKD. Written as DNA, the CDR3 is TGTGCCATCAGCAGAAAGATAGGGGGCGAGCAGTACTTC. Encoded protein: CAISRKIGGEQYF.

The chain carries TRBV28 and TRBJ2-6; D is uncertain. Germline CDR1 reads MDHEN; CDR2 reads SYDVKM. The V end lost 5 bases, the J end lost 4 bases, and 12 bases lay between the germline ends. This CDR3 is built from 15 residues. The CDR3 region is CASSLELWGANVLTF. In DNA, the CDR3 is TGTGCCAGCAGTCTCGAGTTGTGGGGGGCCAACGTCCTGACTTTC.

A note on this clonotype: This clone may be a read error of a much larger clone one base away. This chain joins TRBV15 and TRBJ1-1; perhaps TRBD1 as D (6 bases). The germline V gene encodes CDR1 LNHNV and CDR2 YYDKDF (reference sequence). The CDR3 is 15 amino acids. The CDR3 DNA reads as TGTGCCACCAGCAGAGGTGACAGGATGAACACTGAAGCTCTCTTT. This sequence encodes CATSRGDRMNTEALF. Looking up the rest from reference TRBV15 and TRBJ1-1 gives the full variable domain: DAMVIQNPRYQVTQFGKPVTLSCSQTLNHNVMYWYQQKSSQAPKLLFHYYDKDFNNEADTPDNFQSRRPNTSFCFLDIRSPGLGDTAMYLCATSRGDRMNTEALFGQGTRLTVV.

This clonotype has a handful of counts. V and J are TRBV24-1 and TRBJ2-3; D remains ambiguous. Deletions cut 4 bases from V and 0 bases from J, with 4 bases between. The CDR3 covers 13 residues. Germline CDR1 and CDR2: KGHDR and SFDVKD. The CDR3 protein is CATSEDSTDTQYF. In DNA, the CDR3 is TGTGCCACCAGTGAGGACAGCACAGATACGCAGTATTTT.

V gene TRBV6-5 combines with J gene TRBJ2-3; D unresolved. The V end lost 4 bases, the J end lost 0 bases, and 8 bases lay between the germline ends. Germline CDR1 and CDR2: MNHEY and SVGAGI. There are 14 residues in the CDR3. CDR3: CASSLFGSTDTQYF. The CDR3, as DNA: TGTGCCAGCAGTTTATTCGGCAGCACAGATACGCAGTATTTT.

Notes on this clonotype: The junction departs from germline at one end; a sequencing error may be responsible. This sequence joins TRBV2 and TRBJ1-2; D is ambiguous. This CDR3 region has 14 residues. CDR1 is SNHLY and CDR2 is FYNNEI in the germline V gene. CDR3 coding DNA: TGTGCCATCAGTGACCAGAGACGGGGCTATGGCTACACCTTC. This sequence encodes CAISDQRRGYGYTF.

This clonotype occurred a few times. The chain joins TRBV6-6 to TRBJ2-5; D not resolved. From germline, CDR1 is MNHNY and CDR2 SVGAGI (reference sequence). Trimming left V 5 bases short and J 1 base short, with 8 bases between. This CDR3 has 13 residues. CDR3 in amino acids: CASSVAVQETQYF. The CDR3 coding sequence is TGTGCCAGCAGTGTGGCCGTCCAAGAGACCCAGTACTTC.

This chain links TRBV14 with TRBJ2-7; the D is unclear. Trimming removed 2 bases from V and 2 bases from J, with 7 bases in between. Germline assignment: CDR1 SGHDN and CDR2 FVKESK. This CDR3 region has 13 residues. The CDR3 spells CASSQLFPYEQYF. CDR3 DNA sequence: TGTGCCAGCAGCCAACTTTTCCCCTACGAGCAGTACTTC.

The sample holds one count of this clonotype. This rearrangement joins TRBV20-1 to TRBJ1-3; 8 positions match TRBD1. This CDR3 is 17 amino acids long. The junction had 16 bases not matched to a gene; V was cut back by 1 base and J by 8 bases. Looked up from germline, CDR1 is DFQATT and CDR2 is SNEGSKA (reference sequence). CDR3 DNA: TGCAGTGCTAGAGTCCCGCGGCAGGGGGCGTTTTCGGACACCATATATTTT. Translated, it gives CSARVPRQGAFSDTIYF.

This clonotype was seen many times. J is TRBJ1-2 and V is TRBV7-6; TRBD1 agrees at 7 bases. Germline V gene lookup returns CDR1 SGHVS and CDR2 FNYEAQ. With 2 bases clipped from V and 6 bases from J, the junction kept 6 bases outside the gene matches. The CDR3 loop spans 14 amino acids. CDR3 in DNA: TGTGCCAGCAGCTTATCGGGCAGGGGGAATGGCTACACCTTC. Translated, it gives CASSLSGRGNGYTF.

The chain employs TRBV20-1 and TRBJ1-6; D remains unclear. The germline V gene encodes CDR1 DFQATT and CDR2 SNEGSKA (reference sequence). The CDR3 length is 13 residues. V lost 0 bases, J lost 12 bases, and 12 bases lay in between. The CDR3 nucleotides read TGCAGTGCTAGAGATGAGGCAGCCAGACCCCTCCACTTT. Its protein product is CSARDEAARPLHF.

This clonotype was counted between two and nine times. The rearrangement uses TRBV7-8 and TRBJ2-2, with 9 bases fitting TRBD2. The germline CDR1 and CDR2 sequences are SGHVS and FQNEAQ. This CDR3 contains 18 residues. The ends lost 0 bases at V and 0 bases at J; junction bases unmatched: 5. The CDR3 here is CASSLAQASGTNTGELFF. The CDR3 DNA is TGTGCCAGCAGCTTAGCGCAGGCTAGCGGGACGAACACCGGGGAGCTGTTTTTT.

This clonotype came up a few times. DNA of the CDR3: TGTGCCAGCAGCGTAGAGGGGACTGGGACTGAAGCTTTCTTT. As protein: CASSVEGTGTEAFF. The V call is TRBV2, the J call TRBJ1-1; D is possibly TRBD1 (5 bases). Germline V gene data show CDR1 as SNHLY and CDR2 as FYNNEI. V dropped 6 bases and J dropped 5 bases, with 16 bases sitting between them. This CDR3 is built from 14 residues. Variable domain in full (rest from reference TRBV2 and TRBJ1-1): EPEVTQTPSHQVTQMGQEVILRCVPISNHLYFYWYRQILGQKVEFLVSFYNNEISEKSEIFDDQFSVERPDGSNFTLKIRSTKLEDSAMYFCASSVEGTGTEAFFGQGTRLTVV.

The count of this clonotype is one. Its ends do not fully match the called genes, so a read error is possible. The CDR3, as DNA: TGTGCCAGCATCGTGGGGACTAGTGGGAGCAATCAGCCTCAGCATTTT. It specifies CASIVGTSGSNQPQHF. V gene TRBV12-3 or TRBV12-4 combines with J gene TRBJ1-5, with D perhaps matching TRBD1 (5 bases). The CDR3 extends over 16 amino acids.

CDR3 coding DNA: TGTGCCAGTAGTCCGAGGGGGGGGCCCGGGAAGCCCCAGCATTTT. Translating gives CASSPRGGPGKPQHF. V and J are TRBV19 and TRBJ1-5; perhaps TRBD1 as D (6 bases). Germline values: CDR1 LNHDA, CDR2 SQIVND (reference sequence). CDR3 length: 15 residues. V lost 5 bases and J 8 bases, leaving 19 bases between the germline ends.

CDR3 DNA sequence: TGTGCCAGCAGCTTAGGTGGGGGGGTCTATGGCTACACCTTC. Encoded protein: CASSLGGGVYGYTF. The chain employs TRBV7-8 and TRBJ1-2; TRBD1 might be the D (5 bases). CDR1 and CDR2 from the germline V gene are SGHVS and FQNEAQ. Trimming cost V 1 base and J 4 bases, with 10 bases left between them. CDR3 length: 14 amino acids.

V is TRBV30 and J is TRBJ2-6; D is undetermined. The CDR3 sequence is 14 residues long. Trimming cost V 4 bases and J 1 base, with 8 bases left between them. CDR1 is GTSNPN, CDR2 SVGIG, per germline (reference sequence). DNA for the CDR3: TGTGCCTGGACTATGGGGTCTGGGGCCAACGTCCTGACTTTC. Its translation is CAWTMGSGANVLTF.

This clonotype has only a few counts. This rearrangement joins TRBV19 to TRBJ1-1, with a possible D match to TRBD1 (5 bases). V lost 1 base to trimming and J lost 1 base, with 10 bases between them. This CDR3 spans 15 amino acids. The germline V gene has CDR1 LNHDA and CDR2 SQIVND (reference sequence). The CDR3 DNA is TGTGCCAGTAGTATAGTGGGGGGAAAGAACACTGAAGCTTTCTTT. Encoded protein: CASSIVGGKNTEAFF.

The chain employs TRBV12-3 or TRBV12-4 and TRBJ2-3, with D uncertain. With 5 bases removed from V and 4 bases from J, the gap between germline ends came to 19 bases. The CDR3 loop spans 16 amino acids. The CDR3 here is CASSPNPLGPPDTQYF. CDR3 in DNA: TGTGCCAGCAGTCCAAACCCCCTCGGCCCCCCAGATACGCAGTATTTT.

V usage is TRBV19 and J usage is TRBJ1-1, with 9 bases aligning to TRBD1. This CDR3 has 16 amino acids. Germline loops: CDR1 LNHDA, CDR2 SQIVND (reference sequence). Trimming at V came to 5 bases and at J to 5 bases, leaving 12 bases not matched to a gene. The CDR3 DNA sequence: TGTGCCAGTAGTCTGCGGACAGGGGAAGGAGGAACTGAAGCTTTCTTT. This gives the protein CASSLRTGEGGTEAFF. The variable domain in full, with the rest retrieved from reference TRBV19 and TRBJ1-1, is DGGITQSPKYLFRKEGQNVTLSCEQNLNHDAMYWYRQDPGQGLRLIYYSQIVNDFQKGDIAEGYSVSREKKESFPLTVTSAQKNPTAFYLCASSLRTGEGGTEAFFGQGTRLTVV.